The source of this T cell receptor (beta chain) is a study of vaccination and CD4 T cells after COVID-19. Treatment reported: approximately nine-day PBMC culture with coronavirus spike peptide pools or control peptides (ViraFEST assay). As for this clonotype: As yet, its antigen is unknown.

Cultured CD4+ T-cell DNA underwent Oncomine TCR Beta short-read sequencing. TCRdb itself ran the PCR reads through MiXCR, one entry per CDR3 protein. The table records about 20,000 distinct CDR3 sequences, more than 45% of them present only once. Trimming removed 5 bases at V and 1 base at J, with 12 bases between. CDR1 is MDHEN and CDR2 is SYDVKM in the germline V gene. The CDR3 length is 15 residues. The genes are TRBV28 and TRBJ1-5; D might be TRBD1 (5 bases). The clonotype originates from a human donor who had recovered from COVID-19. The source material was CD4+ T cells from blood, cultured in vitro. The DNA for the CDR3 is TGTGCCAGCAGTGGGACCTCAAGCAGCAATCAGCCCCAGCATTTT. It translates to CASSGTSSSNQPQHF.